The rows below give T cell receptor beta chains drawn from one sample of a study of graft-versus-host responses after intestinal transplantation. Data came from immunoSEQ multiplex PCR; TCRdb stores just in-frame clones and leaves some out. The sample lists some 5,600 clones; less than 30% were seen once. This specimen was alloreactive CD4+ T cells from a mixed lymphocyte reaction culture, taken before transplantation. The receptors originated from a human patient who was an organ donor for intestinal transplantation. CDR3s include the opening cysteine and the closing phenylalanine or tryptophan. A D gene is named only where the DNA matches it firmly. Not every row has a clone size; where given, it reads once, few, many or a size class.

d_call: TRBD1
v_call: TRBV28
clone_size: NA
j_call: TRBJ1-5
cdr3_nt: TGTGCCAGCAGTTTACCGACAGGGACGGGCAATCAGCCCCAGCATTTT
cdr3_aa: CASSLPTGTGNQPQHF

d_call: TRBD2
v_call: TRBV6-1
clone_size: few
j_call: TRBJ2-7
cdr3_nt: TGTGCCAGCAGGAGAGGAACTAGCGCCGCCTACGAGCAGTACTTC
cdr3_aa: CASRRGTSAAYEQYF

d_call: NA
v_call: TRBV30
clone_size: large
j_call: TRBJ1-5
cdr3_nt: TGTGCCTGGAGTCGACGGCTCCGGGAGCCCCAGCATTTT
cdr3_aa: CAWSRRLREPQHF

d_call: NA
v_call: TRBV25-1
clone_size: NA
j_call: TRBJ1-5
cdr3_nt: TGTGCCAGCAGGGCTTGCAATCAGCCCCAGCATTTT
cdr3_aa: CASRACNQPQHF

d_call: TRBD1
v_call: TRBV19
clone_size: few
j_call: TRBJ1-4
cdr3_nt: TGTGCCAGTAGTGAGTGGACAGGAGCCTTTAATGAAAAACTGTTTTTT
cdr3_aa: CASSEWTGAFNEKLFF

d_call: TRBD1
v_call: TRBV4-3
clone_size: NA
j_call: TRBJ1-2
cdr3_nt: TGCGCCAGCAGCCAAGCGCTAACAGGGGCGAGTGGCTACACCTTC
cdr3_aa: CASSQALTGASGYTF

d_call: NA
v_call: TRBV7-8
clone_size: NA
j_call: TRBJ2-3
cdr3_nt: TGTGCCAGCAGCCCAGGGATCAGCACAGATACGCAGTATTTT
cdr3_aa: CASSPGISTDTQYF

d_call: NA
v_call: TRBV28
clone_size: medium-sized
j_call: TRBJ1-3
cdr3_nt: TGTGCCAGCAGTTGGGGCCACCCGGTCTCTGGAAACACCATATATTTT
cdr3_aa: CASSWGHPVSGNTIYF

d_call: NA
v_call: TRBV29-1
clone_size: medium-sized
j_call: TRBJ2-7
cdr3_nt: TGCAGCGTTGTGGGCGCTTACGAGCAGTACTTC
cdr3_aa: CSVVGAYEQYF

d_call: TRBD2
v_call: TRBV6-1
clone_size: few
j_call: TRBJ2-7
cdr3_nt: TGTGCCAGCAGGGAGCGGGGGGGAACCTACGAGCAGTACTTC
cdr3_aa: CASRERGGTYEQYF

d_call: TRBD2
v_call: TRBV7-9
clone_size: NA
j_call: TRBJ2-2
cdr3_nt: TGTGCCAGCAGCTTTCGGCCGTACGGCGCGGGAGCCGGGGAGCTGTTTTTT
cdr3_aa: CASSFRPYGAGAGELFF

d_call: NA
v_call: TRBV27
clone_size: NA
j_call: TRBJ1-1
cdr3_nt: TGTGCCAGCAGCCCCGTGTCCTGCGGAATGAACACTGAAGCTTTCTTT
cdr3_aa: CASSPVSCGMNTEAFF

d_call: TRBD1
v_call: TRBV4-2
clone_size: NA
j_call: TRBJ2-1
cdr3_nt: TGTGCCAGCAGCCAAGATTGGGGACAGATTTCCTACAATGAGCAGTTCTTC
cdr3_aa: CASSQDWGQISYNEQFF

d_call: NA
v_call: TRBV6-5
clone_size: few
j_call: TRBJ1-2
cdr3_nt: TGTGCCAGCACTAGGGGGAGTGGCTACACCTTC
cdr3_aa: CASTRGSGYTF

d_call: TRBD1
v_call: TRBV2
clone_size: few
j_call: TRBJ1-2
cdr3_nt: TGTGCCAGCAGAAACAGGGGTAACTATGGCTACACCTTC
cdr3_aa: CASRNRGNYGYTF

d_call: TRBD2
v_call: TRBV4-2
clone_size: few
j_call: TRBJ2-5
cdr3_nt: TGTGCCAGCAGCCTATTAGCGGGGATCGAGAAGACCCAGTACTTC
cdr3_aa: CASSLLAGIEKTQYF

d_call: TRBD1
v_call: TRBV19
clone_size: NA
j_call: TRBJ2-2
cdr3_nt: TGTGCCAGTAATACAGGGGCCGGGGAGCTGTTTTTT
cdr3_aa: CASNTGAGELFF

d_call: TRBD2
v_call: TRBV19
clone_size: NA
j_call: TRBJ2-7
cdr3_nt: TGTGCCAGTAGTATAAGTGGGACTAGCGGGAGAGGCGAGCAGTACTTC
cdr3_aa: CASSISGTSGRGEQYF

d_call: TRBD2
v_call: TRBV27
clone_size: NA
j_call: TRBJ2-1
cdr3_nt: TGTGCCAGCAGTTTAGTGAGGCCGGGACTAGCCTCCAATGAGCAGTTCTTC
cdr3_aa: CASSLVRPGLASNEQFF

d_call: NA
v_call: TRBV12-2
clone_size: few
j_call: TRBJ2-1
cdr3_nt: TGTGCAAGTCGCCCCCAGAGCGGGAGGGACAATGAGCAGTTCTTC
cdr3_aa: CASRPQSGRDNEQFF

d_call: TRBD2
v_call: TRBV5-6
clone_size: few
j_call: TRBJ2-3
cdr3_nt: TGTGCCAGCAGCTTGGCAAGGACTAGCGGGGAGAATACAGATACGCAGTATTTT
cdr3_aa: CASSLARTSGENTDTQYF

d_call: TRBD1
v_call: TRBV6-1
clone_size: NA
j_call: TRBJ1-2
cdr3_nt: TGTGCCAGCAGGAGGGGGCGAGTGGATGGCTACACCTTC
cdr3_aa: CASRRGRVDGYTF

d_call: TRBD2
v_call: TRBV5-1
clone_size: few
j_call: TRBJ2-1
cdr3_nt: TGCGCCAGCAGCTTAACTAGCGGGTTTTACAATGAGCAGTTCTTC
cdr3_aa: CASSLTSGFYNEQFF

d_call: TRBD1
v_call: TRBV6-5
clone_size: few
j_call: TRBJ2-2
cdr3_nt: TGTGCCAGCAGTTACTCCTGGACAGGGCGCACCGGGGAGCTGTTTTTT
cdr3_aa: CASSYSWTGRTGELFF

d_call: NA
v_call: TRBV7-6
clone_size: NA
j_call: TRBJ2-2
cdr3_nt: TGTGCCAGCGCTATAAATCCCAGGGTCCCCGGGGAGCTGTTTTTT
cdr3_aa: CASAINPRVPGELFF

d_call: NA
v_call: TRBV11-3
clone_size: medium-sized
j_call: TRBJ2-6
cdr3_nt: TGTGCCAGCAGCCGGGGACATGCCTCTGGGGCCAACGTCCTGACTTTC
cdr3_aa: CASSRGHASGANVLTF

d_call: TRBD1
v_call: TRBV6-5
clone_size: NA
j_call: TRBJ2-1
cdr3_nt: TGTGCCAGCAGGGAGGACAGGGTATACAATGAGCAGTTCTTC
cdr3_aa: CASREDRVYNEQFF

d_call: TRBD2
v_call: TRBV18
clone_size: few
j_call: TRBJ2-5
cdr3_nt: TGTGCCAGCTCACCGTTGACTAGCGGGGAGACCCAGTACTTC
cdr3_aa: CASSPLTSGETQYF

d_call: NA
v_call: TRBV11-2
clone_size: medium-sized
j_call: TRBJ2-7
cdr3_nt: TGTGCCAGCAGCATCCGCACCGACAGCCCCTACGAGCAGTACTTC
cdr3_aa: CASSIRTDSPYEQYF

d_call: TRBD2
v_call: TRBV6-1
clone_size: few
j_call: TRBJ2-2
cdr3_nt: TGTGCCAGCAGTCGGACTAGCCCCACCGGGGAGCTGTTTTTT
cdr3_aa: CASSRTSPTGELFF

d_call: NA
v_call: TRBV4-2
clone_size: NA
j_call: TRBJ2-2
cdr3_nt: TGTGCCAGCAGCTTCTTTAGGGGGGGAGGGAACACCGGGGAGCTGTTTTTT
cdr3_aa: CASSFFRGGGNTGELFF

d_call: TRBD1
v_call: TRBV6-1
clone_size: NA
j_call: TRBJ1-3
cdr3_nt: TGTGCCAGCGGGCGGGACAGAGGAAACACCATATATTTT
cdr3_aa: CASGRDRGNTIYF

d_call: NA
v_call: TRBV19
clone_size: NA
j_call: TRBJ2-5
cdr3_nt: TGTGCCAGTAGTACTCCAACTCAAGGGCGGGTGAAGGAGACCCAGTACTTC
cdr3_aa: CASSTPTQGRVKETQYF

d_call: NA
v_call: TRBV11-3
clone_size: few
j_call: TRBJ1-3
cdr3_nt: TGTGCCAGCAGCTTCGGTCAGGTTGATGGAAACACCATATATTTT
cdr3_aa: CASSFGQVDGNTIYF

d_call: TRBD1
v_call: TRBV6-6
clone_size: NA
j_call: TRBJ2-7
cdr3_nt: TGTGCCAGCAGCGGGGACAGGAGGTACGAGCAGTACTTC
cdr3_aa: CASSGDRRYEQYF

d_call: TRBD1
v_call: TRBV7-6
clone_size: NA
j_call: TRBJ2-5
cdr3_nt: TGTGCCAGCAGCTTAGTTTGTAATAAGGGACAGGTCATAGAGACCCAGTACTTC
cdr3_aa: CASSLVCNKGQVIETQYF

d_call: NA
v_call: TRBV29-1
clone_size: few
j_call: TRBJ2-1
cdr3_nt: TGCAGCGTTGATCGCGGGATGGGTCCCAATGAGCAGTTCTTC
cdr3_aa: CSVDRGMGPNEQFF

d_call: TRBD2
v_call: TRBV9
clone_size: medium-sized
j_call: TRBJ2-2
cdr3_nt: TGTGCCAGCAGCGTCACCACTAGCGCCGGGGAGCTGTTTTTT
cdr3_aa: CASSVTTSAGELFF

d_call: NA
v_call: TRBV10-2
clone_size: NA
j_call: TRBJ2-7
cdr3_nt: TGCGCCAGCAGTGAGGGTGGGTTTTTTAGCGCCACCTACGAGCAGTACTTC
cdr3_aa: CASSEGGFFSATYEQYF

d_call: TRBD2
v_call: TRBV5-5
clone_size: few
j_call: TRBJ2-3
cdr3_nt: TGTGCCAGCAAGACTAGCGGGGCAGATACGCAGTATTTT
cdr3_aa: CASKTSGADTQYF